Below are 11 T cell receptor beta chains sequenced from a single sample in a study of technical replicates of blood from a few donors (TCRdb year 2017). Receptor libraries were prepared by the immunoSEQ multiplex PCR assay. The table comes from immuneACCESS by way of TCRdb, which keeps in-frame sequences with V and J called. Part of the clones is missing from these tables; in studies checked, under half for an unresolved V gene and the rest for unknown reasons. Recorded for this sample are approximately 81,000 clones; over 95% of them occurred a single time. 0.3% to 0.4% of the sample is in the top ten clones. Sequenced: T cells isolated from PBMCs. Receptor source: a human donor in good health.

The chain joins TRBV7-9 to TRBJ2-5, with 7 bases matching TRBD2. V was pared by 1 base and J by 5 bases, with 10 bases of the junction left unmatched. Germline V gene lookup returns CDR1 SEHNR and CDR2 FQNEAQ (reference sequence). CDR3 size: 16 residues. For the CDR3, the DNA is TGTGCCAGCAGCTTAGACAGAGGGAGGGCCGGGGAGACCCAGTACTTC. This codes for CASSLDRGRAGETQYF.

The chain uses TRBV6-1 and TRBJ2-5, with TRBD2 as a possible D gene (6 bases). The germline gives CDR1 MNHNS, CDR2 SASEGT. CDR3 length: 14 residues. Trimming removed 3 bases at V and 2 bases at J, with 10 bases between. The CDR3 region is CASSDGGGQETQYF. The CDR3 region has the DNA TGTGCCAGCAGTGACGGGGGAGGTCAAGAGACCCAGTACTTC.

V is TRBV21-1 and J is TRBJ1-1; TRBD1 was called by the table and not checked on the DNA. TRBV21-1 is a pseudogene segment. This CDR3 region has 17 residues. The CDR3 DNA sequence: TGTGCCAGCAGCAACCCGTGGGACAGGGAGGCGGACACTGAAGCTTTCTTT. Its protein product is CASSNPWDREADTEAFF.

There are a few counts of this clone. The V and J genes are TRBV7-2 and TRBJ1-5; 7 nucleotides agree with TRBD1. With V trimmed by 4 bases and J by 4 bases, 4 bases remained unmatched. The CDR3 extends over 14 amino acids. Germline values: CDR1 SGHTA, CDR2 FQGNSA. The CDR3 DNA follows: TGTGCCAGCAGCTCCGGGACAGAGAATCAGCCCCAGCATTTT. Translating it yields CASSSGTENQPQHF.

This CDR3 is CASSQGNTEAFF. In DNA, the CDR3 is TGTGCCAGCAGTCAGGGTAACACTGAAGCTTTCTTT. The chain recombines TRBV6-1 with TRBJ1-1; TRBD1 might be the D (5 bases). The CDR3 contains 12 residues. V lost 5 bases and J 2 bases, leaving 6 bases between the germline ends. Germline CDR1 is MNHNS and CDR2 is SASEGT.

The V gene is TRBV7-8, the J gene TRBJ2-5, with D perhaps matching TRBD1 (5 bases). Germline V CDR1 and CDR2: SGHVS, FQNEAQ. V was trimmed by 6 bases and J by 1 base, leaving 24 bases between them. The CDR3 runs 18 residues. The CDR3 is CASRRKGSLPLFQETQYF. The CDR3 DNA sequence: TGTGCCAGCAGAAGGAAGGGGTCCCTACCTCTATTCCAAGAGACCCAGTACTTC. Full variable domain (missing parts from reference TRBV7-8 and TRBJ2-5): GAGVSQSPRYKVAKRGQDVALRCDPISGHVSLFWYQQALGQGPEFLTYFQNEAQLDKSGLPSDRFFAERPEGSVSTLKIQRTQQEDSAVYLCASRRKGSLPLFQETQYFGPGTRLLVL.

This chain joins TRBV5-6 and TRBJ1-1, with a possible D match to TRBD1 (5 bases). V lost 0 bases, J lost 7 bases, and 13 bases lay in between. The CDR3 extends over 14 amino acids. Germline CDR1 is SGHDT and CDR2 is YYEEEE. The CDR3 region is CASSLEGAHSEAFF. CDR3 coding DNA: TGTGCCAGCAGCTTGGAAGGGGCCCACAGTGAAGCTTTCTTT.

This chain uses TRBV2 with TRBJ2-3; possibly TRBD2 for D (6 bases). The CDR3 runs 13 residues. The V end lost 3 bases, the J end lost 8 bases, and 12 bases lay between the germline ends. Per the germline V gene, CDR1 is SNHLY and CDR2 is FYNNEI. The CDR3 sequence is CASSDREMGTQYF. DNA for the CDR3: TGTGCCAGCAGTGATCGGGAGATGGGTACGCAGTATTTT.

This chain uses TRBV19 with TRBJ1-5; D remains unclear. Germline CDR1 LNHDA, CDR2 SQIVND (reference sequence). CDR3 length: 15 amino acids. Trimming left V 5 bases short and J 3 bases short, with 14 bases between. CDR3 in DNA: TGTGCCAGTAGTCGGGGAGAGACGTACAATCAGCCCCAGCATTTT. Translation gives CASSRGETYNQPQHF.

The chain links TRBV27 to TRBJ2-7; D might be TRBD2 (6 bases). The CDR3 is 17 amino acids. V gave up 5 bases and J gave up 3 bases, with 23 bases separating them. The germline gives CDR1 MNHEY, CDR2 SMNVEV (reference sequence). The CDR3 region is CASSQDSGTVIRYEQYF. The CDR3 coding sequence is TGTGCCAGCAGTCAAGATTCCGGGACTGTGATCCGCTACGAGCAGTACTTC.

The V call is TRBV9, the J call TRBJ2-5, with TRBD1 identical over 9 bases. This CDR3 region has 15 residues. The V gene end was trimmed by 0 bases and the J gene end by 4 bases; junction bases not matched to a gene: 4. Looked up from germline, CDR1 is SGDLS and CDR2 is YYNGEE. The CDR3 sequence is CASSVASTGGETQYF. The CDR3 region has the DNA TGTGCCAGCAGCGTAGCATCGACAGGGGGAGAGACCCAGTACTTC.